Included here is one TCR beta chain sequence, with context. Its matching antigen is unknown. The authors ran a second PCR of about 6 to 11 cycles using a sample-barcoded 5' primer and a J-beta primer mix. From the 5' RACE reads, TCRdb called clonotypes with MiXCR, one entry per CDR3 protein. Of about 1.7 million distinct CDR3 sequences listed, 28% are singletons. This sample was taken from a study of blood T cells in healthy people across ages. Study-wide background: About one barcoded beta molecule was captured per two T cells (by template switching). General observations from the study: Any conclusive comparison of naive versus antigen-experienced cells was prevented by using unsorted PBMCs.

In germline, CDR1 is SGHAT, CDR2 FQNNGV. CDR3 length: 15 residues. The V end was cut by 2 bases, the J end by 4 bases, with 14 bases between. The receptor was isolated from a woman aged 25 to 39 in good health. The chain carries TRBV11-2 and TRBJ2-5; no clear D. Sequencing used blood. CDR3 loop: CASSLTVGTLETQYF. The CDR3 DNA sequence: TGTGCCAGCAGCTTAACGGTGGGAACTCTAGAGACCCAGTACTTC.